This T cell receptor (beta chain) was captured in a study of T cell responses to AZD1222 COVID-19 vaccine. CDR3 length: 15 residues. Trimming took 5 bases from V and 1 from J; bases not matched to a gene: 4. Germline V lookup: CDR1 MRHNA, CDR2 SNTAGT. Some second doses came at about 4 weeks and others at about 12 weeks; these were pooled. On this clone: The antigen is unknown.

Study conclusions and caveats: Researchers report vaccine-associated CD4 TCRs spanning spike, with dominance at 160-218 and 743-854. Females made up more of the donors, who were largely white British, and clonal diversity may have come out too low.

The table came from immunoSEQ multiplex PCR; TCRdb's copy has only in-frame clones and leaves some out. The repertoire holds around 150,000 clones, with approximately 91% as singletons. Sequences were derived from peripheral blood, sampled 28 days after the second AZD1222 dose. The gene calls are TRBV6-4 and TRBJ2-3, with 9 positions matching TRBD1. The TCR was taken from an adult who received the AZD1222 COVID-19 vaccine. This chain's CDR3 is CASSQWTGGTDTQYF. The CDR3 bases are TGTGCCAGCAGTCAGTGGACAGGGGGCACAGATACGCAGTATTTT.